This T cell receptor (beta chain) was sequenced during a study of OX40 agonist ivuxolimab in advanced cancers. This table comes from immunoSEQ multiplex PCR, and its TCRdb copy is limited to in-frame clones, with some not included. The sample shows some 30,000 clones, 81% of them seen only once. Trimming took 5 bases from V and 11 from J; bases not matched to a gene: 25. The CDR3 extends over 19 amino acids. Germline V gene sequence: CDR1 MDHEN, CDR2 SYDVKM. This specimen was CD4+ or CD8+ T cells sorted from blood, taken in a trial of the OX40 agonist ivuxolimab. V gene TRBV28 combines with J gene TRBJ2-3; 10 bases are a match to TRBD2. The clonotype comes from an adult with an advanced solid tumor such as melanoma, head and neck, liver or kidney cancer. CDR3: CASSRGVGIGLAGVYGQYF. The CDR3 DNA follows: TGTGCCAGCAGTCGCGGGGTCGGAATAGGGCTAGCGGGAGTATATGGGCAGTATTTT.